Below, 10 T cell receptor beta chains from the same sample are listed, as sequenced in a study of type 1 regulatory T cells. From the reads, TCRdb called clonotypes with MiXCR, one entry per CDR3 protein. The data contain about 97,000 distinct CDR3 sequences, around 30% of them seen just once; the ten biggest clones take up less than 2.5%. Specimen: CD4+ T cells, either the whole sample or a sorted fraction (not recorded which). The receptors were gathered from a human donor in good health.

This clonotype was detected a few times. The rearrangement links TRBV6-6 to TRBJ2-7; TRBD2 agrees at 13 bases. Trimming cost V 0 bases and J 2 bases; bases outside gene matches: 4. The germline gives CDR1 MNHNY, CDR2 SVGAGI (reference sequence). There are 17 residues in the CDR3. The CDR3 DNA sequence: TGTGCCAGCAGTTACTCGAGCACTAGCGGGAGGGCCTACGAGCAGTACTTC. Translated, it gives CASSYSSTSGRAYEQYF.

The table lists this clonotype with a few counts. The rearrangement links TRBV6-2 or TRBV6-3 to TRBJ2-5, with D possibly being TRBD1 (6 bases). Germline CDR1 and CDR2: MNHEY and SVGEGT. The CDR3 runs to 12 residues. Trimming removed 6 bases from V and 4 bases from J, with 9 bases in between. The CDR3 spells CASRRTAETQYF. DNA of the CDR3: TGTGCCAGCAGGCGGACAGCAGAGACCCAGTACTTC.

This chain connects TRBV10-3 to TRBJ1-1; the match to TRBD1 covers 8 bases. After removal of 0 bases from V and 3 bases from J, the junction contained 0 bases not matched to a gene. This CDR3 comprises 14 residues. Germline assignment: CDR1 ENHRY and CDR2 SYGVKD. As DNA, the CDR3 is TGTGCCATCAGTGAGTCGACAGGGGACACTGAAGCTTTCTTT. Translated, it gives CAISESTGDTEAFF.

This clonotype was detected only a few times. The J gene is TRBJ2-3, the V gene TRBV9; perhaps TRBD2 as D (5 bases). The CDR3 consists of 15 residues. CDR1 and CDR2 from the germline V gene are SGDLS and YYNGEE. V was cut by 2 bases and J by 2 bases, with 12 bases left in between. In DNA, the CDR3 is TGTGCCAGCAGCGTGGGCGGGCTCGACACAGATACGCAGTATTTT. Translating it yields CASSVGGLDTDTQYF.

J is TRBJ1-1 and V is TRBV5-1, with D unclear. Germline CDR1 SGHRS, CDR2 YFSETQ. The CDR3 sequence is 16 residues long. The V gene lost 0 bases and the J gene lost 4 bases, with 16 bases spanning the gap. The CDR3 nucleotides read TGCGCCAGCAGCTTGGGTGCAGGACTACAGACCACTGAAGCTTTCTTT. Encoded protein: CASSLGAGLQTTEAFF.

The genes are TRBV7-2 and TRBJ1-5, with TRBD1 as a possible D gene (5 bases). V shed 2 bases and J shed 5 bases, with 7 bases lying between them. Germline CDR1 SGHTA, CDR2 FQGNSA. This CDR3 is 13 amino acids long. DNA of the CDR3: TGTGCCAGCAGCTTAATCAGGGATCAGCCCCAGCATTTT. Its protein is CASSLIRDQPQHF.

V and J are TRBV6-1 and TRBJ2-5; D uncertain. V was shortened by 5 bases and J by 5 bases, with 9 bases between the two germline ends. CDR3 size: 12 residues. CDR1 is MNHNS, CDR2 SASEGT, per germline. The CDR3 spells CASSSKGETQYF. Written as DNA, the CDR3 is TGTGCCAGCAGTAGCAAAGGGGAGACCCAGTACTTC.

The chain recombines TRBV7-2 with TRBJ2-3; D assignment may be TRBD1 or TRBD2 (5 bases each). Trimming stripped 5 bases from V and 0 bases from J, with 15 bases between. The CDR3 spans 16 residues. Per the germline V gene, CDR1 is SGHTA and CDR2 is FQGNSA. CDR3 loop: CASSPPGGYSTDTQYF. The CDR3, as DNA: TGTGCCAGCAGCCCACCTGGGGGATACAGCACAGATACGCAGTATTTT.

V usage is TRBV5-1 and J usage is TRBJ2-7; the D gene is possibly TRBD1 (5 bases). The CDR3 loop spans 15 amino acids. V gave up 2 bases and J gave up 2 bases, with 14 bases separating them. CDR1 and CDR2 from the germline V gene are SGHRS and YFSETQ. Here the CDR3 reads CASSLIAQGPYEQYF. CDR3 in DNA: TGCGCCAGCAGCTTAATCGCTCAGGGCCCCTACGAGCAGTACTTC.

This clonotype was seen only once. The chain links TRBV28 to TRBJ2-2; a possible D gene is TRBD1 (5 bases). The CDR3 length is 13 residues. Trimming removed 7 bases from V and 3 bases from J, with 9 bases in between. Germline assignment: CDR1 MDHEN and CDR2 SYDVKM. CDR3 sequence: CASTGSDTGELFF. In DNA form, the CDR3 reads TGTGCCAGCACAGGGTCGGACACCGGGGAGCTGTTTTTT.